Described below is a single T cell receptor (beta chain) sequence and its context. Sequenced by immunoSEQ multiplex PCR; TCRdb stores in-frame clones only, minus some. The repertoire holds some 15,000 clones, with roughly 93% as singletons. This specimen comes from a study of graft-versus-host responses after intestinal transplantation. The CDR3 consists of 15 residues. J was trimmed by 6 bases and V by 3 bases; bases with no gene match: 7. Germline-derived CDR1 and CDR2 are MGHDK and SYGVNS. The origin of this receptor is a human patient who received an intestinal transplant, so some T cells may come from the graft donor. The chain has TRBV25-1 and TRBJ1-1; TRBD1 agrees at 10 bases. Material: PBMCs, obtained approximately 35 months after intestinal transplantation. CDR3 residues: CASSDAGGQGPEAFF. The CDR3 coding sequence is TGTGCCAGCAGTGATGCGGGGGGACAGGGGCCTGAAGCTTTCTTT.